This T cell receptor (beta chain) was captured by sequencing in a study of cytomegalovirus exposure and HLA in healthy donors. Findings and caveats of the study: In the 130 or so validation repertoires, 94% of cluster scores exceeded 0, per a later analysis. Cytomegalovirus-associated TCR beta chains were listed, numbering under 200. Among TCR sequences, most were rare, though some public TCRs appeared in many donors.

V dropped 3 bases and J dropped 8; count of bases not matched to a gene: 9. This CDR3 region has 14 residues. Germline lookup yields CDR1 ENHRY and CDR2 SYGVKD. Worth noting for this clone: Its antigen remains unknown.

Produced via immunoSEQ multiplex PCR; TCRdb's table is partial and in-frame only. Of 56,000 or so clones listed, 93% are singletons. Input material: PBMCs. The receptor was derived from a woman aged 18-35 years in good health and CMV-seropositive. This chain joins TRBV10-3 and TRBJ1-2; 7 bases fit TRBD1. CDR3 in DNA: TGTGCCATCAGTGATGAAGGGGGCAGGGGAGGCTACACCTTC. This encodes CAISDEGGRGGYTF.